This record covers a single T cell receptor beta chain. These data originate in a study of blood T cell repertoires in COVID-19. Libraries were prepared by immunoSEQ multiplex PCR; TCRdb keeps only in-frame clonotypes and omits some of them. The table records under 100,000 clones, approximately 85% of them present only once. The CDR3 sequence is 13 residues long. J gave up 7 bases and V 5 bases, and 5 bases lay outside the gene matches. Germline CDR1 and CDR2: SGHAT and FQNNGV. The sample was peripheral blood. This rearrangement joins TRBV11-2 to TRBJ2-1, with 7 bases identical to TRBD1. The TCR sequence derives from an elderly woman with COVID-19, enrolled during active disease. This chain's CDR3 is CASSQDRQNEQFF. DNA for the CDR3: TGTGCCAGCAGCCAGGACAGGCAAAATGAGCAGTTCTTC.